The 3 T cell receptor beta chains in this list originate from one sample, sequenced in a study of blood T cell repertoires in COVID-19. Libraries were prepared by immunoSEQ multiplex PCR; TCRdb keeps only in-frame clonotypes and omits some of them. Among over 65,000 clones listed, around 87% were seen once. The sample taken for sequencing was peripheral blood. Receptors were obtained from a human donor in a cohort sampled during active COVID-19.

V gene TRBV28 combines with J gene TRBJ2-1; TRBD1 matches 11 bases. Unmatched junction bases numbered 6, after V lost 4 bases and J lost 7 bases. This CDR3 contains 15 residues. CDR1 is MDHEN and CDR2 is SYDVKM in the germline V gene. CDR3 region: CASSSGTGGWNEQFF. The CDR3 nucleotides read TGTGCCAGCAGTTCCGGGACAGGGGGGTGGAATGAGCAGTTCTTC.

The V gene is TRBV10-3, the J gene TRBJ2-7; a weak D match, TRBD1 (6 bases). This CDR3 has 13 residues. Trimming stripped 10 bases from V and 7 bases from J, with 20 bases between. The germline V gene has CDR1 ENHRY and CDR2 SYGVKD. CDR3 sequence: CASSRDNLGEQYF. CDR3 DNA: TGTGCCAGCTCACGGGACAACTTGGGAGAGCAGTACTTC.

V is TRBV18 and J is TRBJ2-7; perhaps TRBD2 as D (7 bases). The germline V and J ends were trimmed by 3 bases and 3 bases, with 12 bases remaining between them. This CDR3 is 14 amino acids long. Germline assignment: CDR1 KGHSH and CDR2 LQKENI. In DNA, the CDR3 is TGTGCCAGCTCACCGACAGGACTAGTCTACGAGCAGTACTTC. Protein: CASSPTGLVYEQYF.